This is a list of T cell receptor beta chains from one sample in a study of blood T cell repertoires in COVID-19. Produced via immunoSEQ multiplex PCR; TCRdb's table is partial and in-frame only. This table has roughly 250,000 clones, 80% to 95% appearing once. Sequenced material: peripheral blood. These receptor sequences come from a man between 25 and 39 years old with COVID-19, enrolled during active disease. CDR3s include the opening cysteine and the closing phenylalanine or tryptophan. The D gene is left open where the match is weak. A clone size is listed for some rows: how often the clone was seen (once, few, many), or a class if it is expanded.

size: -; D: -; V: TRBV29-1; J: TRBJ1-1; CDR3: CSVHPRPGEISEHTEAFF; DNA: TGCAGCGTCCACCCCCGGCCAGGGGAAATTTCAGAACATACTGAAGCTTTCTTT
size: -; D: -; V: TRBV19; J: TRBJ1-2; CDR3: CASNRGAPYGYTF; DNA: TGTGCCAGTAATCGGGGAGCCCCTTATGGCTACACCTTC
size: -; D: -; V: TRBV24-1; J: TRBJ2-3; CDR3: CATSDYPLPTGTVDTQYF; DNA: TGTGCCACCAGTGACTACCCACTGCCGACAGGGACTGTAGATACGCAGTATTTT
size: -; D: -; V: TRBV6-5; J: TRBJ1-2; CDR3: CASSLERRFGYGYTF; DNA: TGTGCCAGCAGCCTCGAGAGACGTTTCGGGTATGGCTACACCTTC
size: -; D: -; V: TRBV6-5; J: TRBJ1-3; CDR3: CATRTDGSSGNTIYF; DNA: TGTGCCACCCGAACCGACGGGAGCTCTGGAAACACCATATATTTT
size: -; D: TRBD1; V: TRBV30; J: TRBJ1-4; CDR3: CAWKPRPGQGDEKLFF; DNA: TGTGCCTGGAAACCCCGACCGGGACAGGGTGATGAAAAACTGTTTTTT
size: -; D: -; V: TRBV5-6; J: TRBJ2-6; CDR3: CASRLRSSGANVLTF; DNA: TGTGCCAGCAGGCTTCGGAGCTCTGGGGCCAACGTCCTGACTTTC
size: -; D: TRBD2; V: TRBV3-1/TRBV3-2; J: TRBJ2-3; CDR3: CASSQGLAGDPSTDTQYF; DNA: TGTGCCAGCAGCCAAGGACTAGCGGGGGACCCTAGCACAGATACGCAGTATTTT
size: -; D: TRBD1; V: TRBV28; J: TRBJ1-6; CDR3: CASSLIIGTVNSPLHF; DNA: TGTGCCAGCAGTTTAATCATCGGGACAGTTAATTCACCCCTCCACTTT
size: -; D: -; V: TRBV4-1; J: TRBJ2-7; CDR3: CASSPGNSYEQYF; DNA: TGCGCCAGCAGCCCGGGAAATTCCTACGAGCAGTACTTC
size: -; D: -; V: TRBV11-3; J: TRBJ2-5; CDR3: CASSLQGGNQETQYF; DNA: TGTGCCAGCAGCCTACAGGGAGGGAACCAAGAGACCCAGTACTTC
size: -; D: TRBD2; V: TRBV6-5; J: TRBJ2-5; CDR3: CASSPGTTLETQYF; DNA: TGTGCCAGCAGTCCAGGGACTACGTTGGAGACCCAGTACTTC
size: few; D: TRBD2; V: TRBV29-1; J: TRBJ2-7; CDR3: CSVRDPGGAYEQYF; DNA: TGCAGCGTTAGGGACCCGGGGGGGGCCTACGAGCAGTACTTC
size: -; D: TRBD1; V: TRBV19; J: TRBJ2-3; CDR3: CASRSGTGGDTQYF; DNA: TGTGCCAGTAGATCCGGGACAGGGGGAGATACGCAGTATTTT
size: -; D: TRBD2; V: TRBV29-1; J: TRBJ2-3; CDR3: CSVVPLAATDTQYF; DNA: TGCAGCGTTGTCCCACTAGCGGCCACAGATACGCAGTATTTT
size: -; D: TRBD1; V: TRBV11-2; J: TRBJ1-4; CDR3: CASSSKDRDRKLFF; DNA: TGTGCCAGCAGTTCTAAGGACAGGGATAGGAAACTGTTTTTT
size: -; D: TRBD2; V: TRBV27; J: TRBJ2-1; CDR3: CASSLYLRSLAGNTYEQFF; DNA: TGTGCCAGCAGTTTATATCTCCGCTCTCTAGCGGGGAATACATATGAGCAGTTCTTC
size: -; D: -; V: TRBV15; J: TRBJ2-3; CDR3: CATSRDASGGAQYF; DNA: TGTGCCACCAGCAGAGATGCGTCGGGTGGCGCGCAGTATTTT
size: -; D: -; V: TRBV6-5; J: TRBJ2-7; CDR3: CASSYRQAGYEQYF; DNA: TGTGCCAGCAGTTACCGACAGGCAGGCTACGAGCAGTACTTC
size: -; D: -; V: TRBV12-5; J: TRBJ1-5; CDR3: CASGLVIGGSQPQHF; DNA: TGTGCTAGTGGTTTGGTTATCGGGGGGTCTCAGCCCCAGCATTTT
size: -; D: -; V: TRBV24-1; J: TRBJ2-2; CDR3: CATSGTRDTGELFF; DNA: TGTGCCACCAGTGGCACCAGGGACACCGGGGAGCTGTTTTTT
size: -; D: -; V: TRBV15; J: TRBJ2-4; CDR3: CATSRDGQGGDIQYF; DNA: TGTGCCACCAGCAGAGATGGCCAGGGCGGTGACATTCAGTACTTC
size: -; D: -; V: TRBV29-1; J: TRBJ1-4; CDR3: CSVDGRGTEKLFF; DNA: TGCAGCGTTGATGGCAGGGGTACGGAAAAACTGTTTTTT
size: -; D: -; V: TRBV3-1/TRBV3-2; J: TRBJ2-1; CDR3: CASSQDSDSSSYNEQFF; DNA: TGTGCCAGCAGCCAAGATTCAGACAGCAGCTCCTACAATGAGCAGTTCTTC
size: -; D: TRBD1; V: TRBV7-9; J: TRBJ1-2; CDR3: CASSGQGSYTF; DNA: TGTGCCAGCAGCGGACAGGGGAGCTACACCTTC